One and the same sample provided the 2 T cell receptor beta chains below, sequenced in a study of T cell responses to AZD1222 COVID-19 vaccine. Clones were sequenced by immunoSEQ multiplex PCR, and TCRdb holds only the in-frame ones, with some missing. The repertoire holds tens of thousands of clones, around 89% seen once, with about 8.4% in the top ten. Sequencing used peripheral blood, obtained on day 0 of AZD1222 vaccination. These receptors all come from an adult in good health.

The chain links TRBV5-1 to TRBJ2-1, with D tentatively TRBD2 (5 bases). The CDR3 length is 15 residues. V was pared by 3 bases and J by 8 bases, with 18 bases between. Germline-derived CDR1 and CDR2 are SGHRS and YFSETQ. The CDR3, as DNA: TGCGCCAGCAGCTCCCTCGCGGGCCTCCCCTATGAGCAGTTCTTC. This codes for CASSSLAGLPYEQFF.

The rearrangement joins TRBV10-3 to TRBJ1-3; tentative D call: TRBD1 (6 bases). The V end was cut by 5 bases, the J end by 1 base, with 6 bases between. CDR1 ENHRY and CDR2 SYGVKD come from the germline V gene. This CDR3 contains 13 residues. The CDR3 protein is CAISQGSGNTIYF. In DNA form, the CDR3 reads TGTGCCATCAGTCAGGGGTCTGGAAACACCATATATTTT.